The entry that follows covers one TCR beta chain sequence. Clones were sequenced by immunoSEQ multiplex PCR, and TCRdb holds only the in-frame ones, with some missing. The table shows 1.4 million to 1.5 million clones, with roughly 97% occurring only once. This entry comes from a study of shared clonotypes between healthy human individuals. CDR1 is LNHNV, CDR2 YYDKDF, per germline (reference sequence). CDR3 length equals 18 residues. Trimming cost V 1 base and J 4 bases; bases outside gene matches: 9. The V call is TRBV15, the J call TRBJ2-3; 12 bases agree with TRBD2. The sample taken for sequencing was naive CD4+ T cells sorted from blood. The sample's subset: CD45RA+ positively selected. This receptor was identified in a young man in good health. CDR3 bases: TGTGCCACCAGCAGAGTGCCTAGCGGGAGGGTTGGGGCAGATACGCAGTATTTT. It is translated as CATSRVPSGRVGADTQYF.